The clone carrying this TCR beta chain has only a few counts. Its antigen is unknown. This specimen comes from a study of T-cell memory formation after mild COVID-19. General study findings and limits: Clones that contracted clustered mainly in CM and EM if CD4+ and in EMRA if CD8+. Clones from the second wave (peaking day 37) had unconfirmed SARS-CoV-2 specificity.

Trimming pared 3 bases from V and 0 bases from J, leaving 12 bases between. Germline V gene data show CDR1 as SGHTA and CDR2 as FQGNSA. CDR3 length: 16 amino acids. TCRdb recomputed calls from the 5' RACE reads with MiXCR, one row per CDR3 protein. The sample has under 450,000 distinct CDR3 sequences; roughly 20% are singletons. The sequence was obtained from a man younger than 35 who had mild COVID-19 (a few samples of this study predate the infection). Cell type and time point are not known. The sequenced material came from PBMCs or a T cell subset sorted from them (not recorded which). The chain employs TRBV7-2 and TRBJ2-1; D is uncertain. In DNA, the CDR3 is TGTGCCAGCAGCTTCTCTTCATCGAGCTCCTACAATGAGCAGTTCTTC. The encoded protein is CASSFSSSSSYNEQFF.